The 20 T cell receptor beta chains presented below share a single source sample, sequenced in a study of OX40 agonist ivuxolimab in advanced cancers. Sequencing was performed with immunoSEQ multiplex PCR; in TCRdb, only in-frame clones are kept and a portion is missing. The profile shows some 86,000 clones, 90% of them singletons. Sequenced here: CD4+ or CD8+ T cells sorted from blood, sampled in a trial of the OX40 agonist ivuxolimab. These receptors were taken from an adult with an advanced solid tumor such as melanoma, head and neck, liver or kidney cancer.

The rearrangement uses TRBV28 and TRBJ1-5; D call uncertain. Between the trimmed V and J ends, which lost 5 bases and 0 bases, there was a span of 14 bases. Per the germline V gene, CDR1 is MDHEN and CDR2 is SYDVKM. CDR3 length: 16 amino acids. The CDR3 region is CASSPISLYSNQPQHF. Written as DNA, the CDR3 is TGTGCCAGCAGTCCCATTTCACTCTATAGCAATCAGCCCCAGCATTTT. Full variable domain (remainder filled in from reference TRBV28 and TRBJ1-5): DVKVTQSSRYLVKRTGEKVFLECVQDMDHENMFWYRQDPGLGLRLIYFSYDVKMKEKGDIPEGYSVSREKKERFSLILESASTNQTSMYLCASSPISLYSNQPQHFGDGTRLSIL.

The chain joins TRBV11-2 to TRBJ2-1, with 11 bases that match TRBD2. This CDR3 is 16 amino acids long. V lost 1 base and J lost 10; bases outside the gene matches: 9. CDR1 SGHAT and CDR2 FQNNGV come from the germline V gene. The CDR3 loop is CASSLGAVAGGHEQFF. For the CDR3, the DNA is TGTGCCAGCAGCTTAGGCGCGGTAGCGGGGGGGCACGAGCAGTTCTTC.

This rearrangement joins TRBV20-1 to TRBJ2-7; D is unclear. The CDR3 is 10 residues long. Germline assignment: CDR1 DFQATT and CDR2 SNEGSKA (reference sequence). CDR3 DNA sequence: TGCAGTGCTAGGGGCATTGAGGAGATTGTC. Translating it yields CSARGIEEIV.

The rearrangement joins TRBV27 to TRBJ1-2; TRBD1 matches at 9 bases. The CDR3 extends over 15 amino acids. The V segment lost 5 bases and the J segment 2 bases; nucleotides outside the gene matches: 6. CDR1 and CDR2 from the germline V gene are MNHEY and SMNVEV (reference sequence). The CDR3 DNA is TGTGCCAGCAGTCAGATCGGACAGGGGAACTATGGCTACACCTTC. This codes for CASSQIGQGNYGYTF.

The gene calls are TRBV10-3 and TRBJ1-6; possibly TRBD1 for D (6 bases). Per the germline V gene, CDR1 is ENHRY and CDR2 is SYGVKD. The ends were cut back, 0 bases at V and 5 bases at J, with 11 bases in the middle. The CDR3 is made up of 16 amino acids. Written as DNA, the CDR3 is TGTGCCATCAGTGAGTCCCCTACAGGGAATAATTCACCCCTCCACTTT. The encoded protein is CAISESPTGNNSPLHF.

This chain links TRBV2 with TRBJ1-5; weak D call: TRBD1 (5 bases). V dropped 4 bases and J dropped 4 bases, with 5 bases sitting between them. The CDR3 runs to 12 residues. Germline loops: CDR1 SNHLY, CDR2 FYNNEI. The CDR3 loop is CASSGGNQPQHF. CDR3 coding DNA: TGTGCCAGCAGTGGGGGGAATCAGCCCCAGCATTTT.

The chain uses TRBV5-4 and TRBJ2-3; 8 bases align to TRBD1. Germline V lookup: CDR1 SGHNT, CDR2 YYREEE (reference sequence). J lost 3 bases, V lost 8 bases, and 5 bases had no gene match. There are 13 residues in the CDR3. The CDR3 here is CASKDRATDTQYF. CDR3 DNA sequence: TGTGCCAGTAAGGACAGGGCGACAGATACGCAGTATTTT.

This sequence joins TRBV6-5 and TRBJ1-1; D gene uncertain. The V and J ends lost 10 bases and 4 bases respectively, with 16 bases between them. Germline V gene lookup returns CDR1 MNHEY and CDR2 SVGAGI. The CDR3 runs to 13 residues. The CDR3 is CATAVDGLTEAFF. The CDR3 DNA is TGTGCCACGGCTGTGGACGGTCTCACTGAAGCTTTCTTT.

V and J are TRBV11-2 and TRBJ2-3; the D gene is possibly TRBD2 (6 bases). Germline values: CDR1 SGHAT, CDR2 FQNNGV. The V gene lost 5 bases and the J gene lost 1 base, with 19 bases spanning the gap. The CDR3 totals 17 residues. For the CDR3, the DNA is TGTGCCAGCAGCCTCCGGAGGGCCCGAAATGGCACAGATACGCAGTATTTT. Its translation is CASSLRRARNGTDTQYF.

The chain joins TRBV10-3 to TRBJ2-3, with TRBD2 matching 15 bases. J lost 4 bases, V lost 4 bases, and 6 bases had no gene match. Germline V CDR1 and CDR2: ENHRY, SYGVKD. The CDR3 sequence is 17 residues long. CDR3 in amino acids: CAISAGTSGGRADTQYF. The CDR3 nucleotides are TGTGCCATCAGTGCCGGGACTAGCGGGGGGAGGGCAGATACGCAGTATTTT.

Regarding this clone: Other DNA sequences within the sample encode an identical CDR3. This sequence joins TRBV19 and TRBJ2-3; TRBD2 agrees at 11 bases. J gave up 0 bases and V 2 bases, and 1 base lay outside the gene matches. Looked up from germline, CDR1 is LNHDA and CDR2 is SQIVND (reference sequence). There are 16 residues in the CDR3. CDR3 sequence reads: CASSILAGGSTDTQYF. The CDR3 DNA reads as TGTGCCAGTAGTATACTAGCGGGGGGCAGCACAGATACGCAGTATTTT.

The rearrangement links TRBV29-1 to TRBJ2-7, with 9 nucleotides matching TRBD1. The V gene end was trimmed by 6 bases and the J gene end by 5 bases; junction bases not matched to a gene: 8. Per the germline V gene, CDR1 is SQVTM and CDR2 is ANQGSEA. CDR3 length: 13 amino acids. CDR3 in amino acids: CSVTGGGGHEQYF. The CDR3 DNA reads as TGCAGCGTAACAGGGGGCGGCGGTCACGAGCAGTACTTC.

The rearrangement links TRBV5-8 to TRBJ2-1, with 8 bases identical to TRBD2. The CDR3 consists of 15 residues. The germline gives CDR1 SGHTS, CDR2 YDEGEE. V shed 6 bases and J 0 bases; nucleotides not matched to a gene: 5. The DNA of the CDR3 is TGTGCCAGCATGCGGGGGGCGAGCTCCTACAATGAGCAGTTCTTC. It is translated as CASMRGASSYNEQFF.

Here the CDR3 reads CASRPQGLYGYTF. The CDR3 DNA reads TGTGCCAGCAGGCCCCAGGGGCTCTATGGCTACACCTTC. The genes are TRBV5-4 and TRBJ1-2; TRBD1 is a possible D gene (6 bases). Germline CDR1 is SGHNT and CDR2 is YYREEE (reference sequence). CDR3 length: 13 amino acids. V lost 5 bases and J lost 4, with 12 bases in between. The complete variable domain, with remaining parts taken from reference TRBV5-4 and TRBJ1-2, reads ETGVTQSPTHLIKTRGQQVTLRCSSQSGHNTVSWYQQALGQGPQFIFQYYREEENGRGNFPPRFSGLQFPNYSSELNVNALELDDSALYLCASRPQGLYGYTFGSGTRLTVV.

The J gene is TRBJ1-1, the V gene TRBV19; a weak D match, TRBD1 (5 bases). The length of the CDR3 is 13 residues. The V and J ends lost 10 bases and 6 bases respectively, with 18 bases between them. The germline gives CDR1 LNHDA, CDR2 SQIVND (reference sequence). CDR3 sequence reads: CATHTSMGAEAFF. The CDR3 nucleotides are TGTGCCACCCATACCTCCATGGGGGCTGAAGCTTTCTTT.

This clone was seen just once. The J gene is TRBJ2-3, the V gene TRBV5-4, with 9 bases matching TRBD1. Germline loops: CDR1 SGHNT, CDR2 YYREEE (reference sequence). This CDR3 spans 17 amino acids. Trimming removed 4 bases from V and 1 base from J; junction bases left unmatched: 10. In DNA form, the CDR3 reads TGTGCCAGCAGCAAACACAGCACAGGGGGCGGCACAGATACGCAGTATTTT. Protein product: CASSKHSTGGGTDTQYF.

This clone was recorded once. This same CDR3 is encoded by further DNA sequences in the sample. The CDR3 nucleotides are TGTGCCAGCAGTTTAGGAGGGGGGGGGAATCAGCCCCAGCATTTT. Protein: CASSLGGGGNQPQHF. The chain links TRBV28 to TRBJ1-5; D may be TRBD1 (6 bases). Per germline, CDR1 MDHEN and CDR2 SYDVKM. The CDR3 length is 15 residues. V lost 2 bases, J lost 4 bases, and 12 bases lay in between.

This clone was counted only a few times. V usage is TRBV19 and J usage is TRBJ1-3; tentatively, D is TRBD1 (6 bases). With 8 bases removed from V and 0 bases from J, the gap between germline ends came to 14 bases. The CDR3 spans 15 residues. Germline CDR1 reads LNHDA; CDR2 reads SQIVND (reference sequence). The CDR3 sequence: CASAGGPNSGNTIYF. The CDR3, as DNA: TGTGCCAGTGCGGGGGGCCCCAACTCTGGAAACACCATATATTTT.

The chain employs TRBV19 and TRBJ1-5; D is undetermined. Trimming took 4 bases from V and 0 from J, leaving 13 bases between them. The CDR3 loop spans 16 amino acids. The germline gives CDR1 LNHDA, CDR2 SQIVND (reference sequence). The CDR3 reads CASSTLRPSSNQPQHF. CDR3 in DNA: TGTGCCAGTAGTACTCTACGGCCCTCTAGCAATCAGCCCCAGCATTTT. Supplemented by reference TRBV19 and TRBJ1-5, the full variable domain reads DGGITQSPKYLFRKEGQNVTLSCEQNLNHDAMYWYRQDPGQGLRLIYYSQIVNDFQKGDIAEGYSVSREKKESFPLTVTSAQKNPTAFYLCASSTLRPSSNQPQHFGDGTRLSIL.

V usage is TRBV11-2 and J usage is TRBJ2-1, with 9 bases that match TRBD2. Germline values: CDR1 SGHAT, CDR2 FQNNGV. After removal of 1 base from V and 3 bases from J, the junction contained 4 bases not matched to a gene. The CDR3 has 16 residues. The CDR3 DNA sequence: TGTGCCAGCAGCTTAGGTAGCGGGGGATTCTACAATGAGCAGTTCTTC. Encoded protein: CASSLGSGGFYNEQFF.